This T cell receptor (beta chain) was found in a study of shared clonotypes between healthy human individuals. Broader study findings: Larger estimated richness was generally recorded for naive subsets relative to memory subsets.

Source study methods: Junction-only sequences produced by ImmunoSEQ had no quality scores, so filtering differed. Clones were sequenced by immunoSEQ multiplex PCR, and TCRdb holds only the in-frame ones, with some missing. That table is the source of V, J and clone size, and D and trimming were worked out from the DNA. This table has about 1,900,000 clones, 85% to 95% appearing once. The CDR3 is 15 amino acids. The germline CDR1 and CDR2 sequences are MGHRA and YSYEKL. Losses at the gene ends were 3 bases for V and 2 bases for J; bases not matched to a gene: 4. Positively selected for CCR7, the CD45RO-negative cells used as naive CD8 cells excluded terminally differentiated effector memory CD45RA+ cells. To note about this clone: Its antigen is undetermined. The identical CDR3 is also encoded by other nucleotide sequences in the sample.

The receptor's source is a man aged 18 to 29 in good health. The gene calls are TRBV4-1 and TRBJ2-7, with TRBD2 matching 10 bases. Sequenced sample: naive CD8+ T cells sorted from blood. The CDR3 spells CASSHIAGGPYEQYF. CDR3 in DNA: TGCGCCAGCAGCCACATAGCGGGAGGACCCTACGAGCAGTACTTC.